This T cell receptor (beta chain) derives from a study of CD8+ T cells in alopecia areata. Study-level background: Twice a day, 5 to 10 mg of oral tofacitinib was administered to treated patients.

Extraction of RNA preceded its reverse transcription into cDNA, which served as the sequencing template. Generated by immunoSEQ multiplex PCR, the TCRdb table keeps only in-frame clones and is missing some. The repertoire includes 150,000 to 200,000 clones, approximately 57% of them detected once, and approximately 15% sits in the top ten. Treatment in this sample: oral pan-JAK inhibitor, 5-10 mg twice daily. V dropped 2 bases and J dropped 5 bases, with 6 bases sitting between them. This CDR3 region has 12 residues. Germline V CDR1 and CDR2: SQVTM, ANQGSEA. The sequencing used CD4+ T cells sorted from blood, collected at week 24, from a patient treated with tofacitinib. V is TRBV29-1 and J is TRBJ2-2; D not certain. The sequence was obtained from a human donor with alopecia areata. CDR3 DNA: TGCAGCGTTGAAAGTGGAACCGGGGAGCTGTTTTTT. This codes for CSVESGTGELFF.